This T cell receptor beta chain was captured in a study of CD8 T cells in Susac syndrome. Relapsing-remitting disease, either stable or active, was present in the treatment-naive patients who were the multiple sclerosis controls. J lost 5 bases, V lost 6 bases, and 9 bases had no gene match. The CDR3 is 15 amino acids. Germline V gives CDR1 SGHVS, CDR2 FQNEAQ. Reverse transcription used about 0.5 to 1 ug RNA and random hexamers. One entry per CDR3 protein results from TCRdb running MiXCR on the immunoSEQ multiplex PCR reads. This repertoire shows about 210,000 distinct CDR3 sequences, approximately 95% found once; its top ten account for roughly 0.1%.

Input material: CD4+ T cells from PBMCs. The clonotype originates from a human donor with multiple sclerosis. The chain recombines TRBV7-8 with TRBJ2-3; 9 bases map to TRBD2. The CDR3 DNA follows: TGTGCCAGCAGGAACGGGCGGGAGGGCCGAGATACGCAGTATTTT. Its protein is CASRNGREGRDTQYF. Complete variable domain (other parts from reference TRBV7-8 and TRBJ2-3): GAGVSQSPRYKVAKRGQDVALRCDPISGHVSLFWYQQALGQGPEFLTYFQNEAQLDKSGLPSDRFFAERPEGSVSTLKIQRTQQEDSAVYLCASRNGREGRDTQYFGPGTRLTVL.